The rows below give T cell receptor beta chains drawn from one sample of a study of T cells in Graves' hyperthyroidism and ophthalmopathy. TCRdb ran MiXCR on the multiplex PCR reads and lists one entry per CDR3 protein. Of 600,000 or so distinct CDR3 sequences in the sample, around 15% are singletons; the top ten hold under 15%. The sequenced material came from blood. Receptors were obtained from a woman in her forties or fifties with Graves' ophthalmopathy. CDR3s include the opening cysteine and the closing phenylalanine or tryptophan. The order of the fields is V gene, J gene, clone size, D gene, CDR3 protein, CDR3 DNA. A D gene is named only where the DNA matches it firmly. Only part of the rows carry a size: once, few, many, or a class if the clone is expanded.

v_gene: TRBV18; j_gene: TRBJ2-1; abundance: many; d_gene: .; CDR3aa: CASSPPTRFWQFF; CDR3nt: TGTGCCAGCTCACCCCCTACTAGGTTTTGGCAGTTCTTC
v_gene: TRBV18; j_gene: TRBJ2-1; abundance: many; d_gene: .; CDR3aa: CASSPSFLRDEQFF; CDR3nt: TGTGCCAGCTCACCATCTTTTTTACGTGATGAGCAGTTCTTC
v_gene: TRBV20-1; j_gene: TRBJ2-3; abundance: .; d_gene: TRBD1; CDR3aa: CSARGEGTVATDTQYF; CDR3nt: TGCAGTGCTAGAGGCGAAGGGACAGTCGCCACAGATACGCAGTATTTT
v_gene: TRBV11-2; j_gene: TRBJ1-1; abundance: .; d_gene: TRBD1; CDR3aa: CASGTGRVTEAFF; CDR3nt: TGTGCCAGCGGGACAGGAAGAGTCACTGAAGCTTTCTTT
v_gene: TRBV28; j_gene: TRBJ2-7; abundance: many; d_gene: TRBD2; CDR3aa: CASSLSGGSSHEQYF; CDR3nt: TGTGCCAGCAGTTTATCTGGCGGGAGTTCCCACGAGCAGTACTTC
v_gene: TRBV10-3; j_gene: TRBJ2-7; abundance: .; d_gene: .; CDR3aa: CAISLRYGYEQYF; CDR3nt: TGTGCCATCAGTCTGAGGTATGGCTACGAGCAGTACTTC
v_gene: TRBV6-2/TRBV6-3; j_gene: TRBJ1-5; abundance: many; d_gene: .; CDR3aa: CASSTTTHQPQHF; CDR3nt: TGTGCCAGCAGTACCACGACCCATCAGCCCCAGCATTTT
v_gene: TRBV7-9; j_gene: TRBJ1-2; abundance: .; d_gene: .; CDR3aa: CASSESYGYTF; CDR3nt: TGTGCCAGCAGCGAAAGCTATGGCTACACCTTC
v_gene: TRBV4-3; j_gene: TRBJ2-2; abundance: many; d_gene: .; CDR3aa: CASSHGTLANTGELFF; CDR3nt: TGCGCCAGCAGCCATGGGACGCTCGCGAACACCGGGGAGCTGTTTTTT
v_gene: TRBV14; j_gene: TRBJ1-1; abundance: many; d_gene: .; CDR3aa: CASSQQEDTEAFF; CDR3nt: TGTGCCAGCAGCCAACAGGAAGACACTGAAGCTTTCTTT
v_gene: TRBV6-2/TRBV6-3; j_gene: TRBJ2-7; abundance: many; d_gene: .; CDR3aa: CASRIGGHDIYEQYF; CDR3nt: TGTGCCAGCAGAATAGGGGGGCACGACATCTACGAGCAGTACTTC
v_gene: TRBV7-2; j_gene: TRBJ2-1; abundance: many; d_gene: TRBD2; CDR3aa: CASSPSSGTRGGEQFF; CDR3nt: TGTGCCAGCAGCCCAAGTAGCGGGACTAGGGGGGGTGAGCAGTTCTTC
v_gene: TRBV6-1; j_gene: TRBJ1-3; abundance: .; d_gene: .; CDR3aa: CGSSWRGGNTIYF; CDR3nt: TGTGGATCTTCGTGGCGGGGTGGAAACACCATATATTTT
v_gene: TRBV5-1; j_gene: TRBJ1-6; abundance: many; d_gene: .; CDR3aa: CASSLRQVNSPLHF; CDR3nt: TGCGCCAGCAGCTTACGACAGGTTAATTCACCCCTCCACTTT
v_gene: TRBV20-1; j_gene: TRBJ2-7; abundance: many; d_gene: .; CDR3aa: CSASGRFMVNYYEQYF; CDR3nt: TGCAGTGCTAGTGGCCGATTCATGGTTAATTACTACGAGCAGTACTTC
v_gene: TRBV18; j_gene: TRBJ1-1; abundance: many; d_gene: .; CDR3aa: CASSANTEAFF; CDR3nt: TGTGCCAGCTCCGCGAACACTGAAGCTTTCTTT
v_gene: TRBV20-1; j_gene: TRBJ1-4; abundance: few; d_gene: TRBD1; CDR3aa: CSARQGFRKLFF; CDR3nt: TGCAGTGCCAGACAGGGCTTTAGGAAACTGTTTTTT
v_gene: TRBV3-2; j_gene: TRBJ2-2; abundance: .; d_gene: .; CDR3aa: CASSQVVSGRTNTGELFF; CDR3nt: TGTGCCAGCAGCCAAGTGGTTAGCGGGAGGACGAACACCGGGGAGCTGTTTTTT
v_gene: TRBV7-9; j_gene: TRBJ2-1; abundance: many; d_gene: .; CDR3aa: CASSQDPANEQFF; CDR3nt: TGTGCCAGCAGCCAGGACCCTGCAAATGAGCAGTTCTTC
v_gene: TRBV2; j_gene: TRBJ2-1; abundance: many; d_gene: TRBD2; CDR3aa: CASSELAGVNEQFF; CDR3nt: TGTGCCAGCAGTGAACTAGCGGGAGTTAACGAGCAGTTCTTC
v_gene: TRBV6-2/TRBV6-3; j_gene: TRBJ2-1; abundance: many; d_gene: TRBD2; CDR3aa: CASNVRREMNEQFF; CDR3nt: TGTGCCAGCAATGTCCGGCGGGAGATGAATGAGCAGTTCTTC
v_gene: TRBV29-1; j_gene: TRBJ2-7; abundance: .; d_gene: TRBD1; CDR3aa: CSVVDRGDFEQYF; CDR3nt: TGCAGCGTTGTGGACAGGGGCGATTTCGAGCAGTACTTC
v_gene: TRBV29-1; j_gene: TRBJ2-7; abundance: .; d_gene: TRBD2; CDR3aa: CSARGLAGEREQYF; CDR3nt: TGCAGCGCTAGGGGACTAGCGGGAGAAAGGGAGCAGTACTTC
v_gene: TRBV27; j_gene: TRBJ1-5; abundance: .; d_gene: TRBD1; CDR3aa: CASSLSRQGGNQPQHF; CDR3nt: TGTGCCAGCAGTTTATCGAGACAGGGGGGCAATCAGCCCCAGCATTTT
v_gene: TRBV27; j_gene: TRBJ2-1; abundance: few; d_gene: TRBD2; CDR3aa: CASSPTSGSTEQFF; CDR3nt: TGTGCCAGCAGCCCGACTAGCGGGAGTACTGAGCAGTTCTTC
v_gene: TRBV7-2; j_gene: TRBJ2-5; abundance: .; d_gene: .; CDR3aa: CASRKSWHGGQETQYF; CDR3nt: TGTGCCAGCAGAAAAAGCTGGCATGGCGGCCAAGAGACCCAGTACTTC
v_gene: TRBV28; j_gene: TRBJ2-3; abundance: many; d_gene: .; CDR3aa: CGSGSTDTQYF; CDR3nt: TGTGGGTCAGGGAGCACAGATACGCAGTATTTT